The 32 T cell receptor beta chains reported below all come from one sample, sequenced in a study of cytomegalovirus exposure and HLA in healthy donors. The PCR had 60 Vbeta and 13 Jbeta primers. TCRdb's copy holds only in-frame clones and misses some; the assay was immunoSEQ multiplex PCR. This table holds about 140,000 clones, just under 85% found once. The sample taken for sequencing was PBMCs. The receptor source for this set is a woman aged 55-69 years in good health and CMV-seropositive.

This chain uses TRBV9 with TRBJ2-7, with TRBD1 matching 8 bases. Trimming took 4 bases from V and 2 from J; bases not matched to a gene: 11. The CDR3 loop spans 16 amino acids. Looked up from germline, CDR1 is SGDLS and CDR2 is YYNGEE. This CDR3 reads CASSQSPDRATYEQYF. CDR3 DNA: TGTGCCAGCAGCCAGAGTCCGGACAGGGCTACCTACGAGCAGTACTTC. Complete variable domain (other parts from reference TRBV9 and TRBJ2-7): DSGVTQTPKHLITATGQRVTLRCSPRSGDLSVYWYQQSLDQGLQFLIQYYNGEERAKGNILERFSAQQFPDLHSELNLSSLELGDSALYFCASSQSPDRATYEQYFGPGTRLTVT.

V and J are TRBV5-5 and TRBJ2-1; 10 positions agree with TRBD1. Per germline, CDR1 SGHKS and CDR2 YYEKEE (reference sequence). V was clipped by 6 bases and J by 6 bases; unmatched bases: 12. The CDR3 is 16 residues long. CDR3 in DNA: TGTGCCAGCACCTCGGGGACAGGGGCCGTGAGCAATGAGCAGTTCTTC. Encoded protein: CASTSGTGAVSNEQFF.

The CDR3 region has the DNA TGTGCCAGCAGCATCCCCGGGACAGGGGACCCAGCGGATGGCCCGGGGGAGCAGTACTTC. This gives the protein CASSIPGTGDPADGPGEQYF. The J gene is TRBJ2-7, the V gene TRBV11-3; 10 positions agree with TRBD1. CDR1 SGHNT and CDR2 YENEEA come from the germline V gene. The V segment lost 5 bases and the J segment 7 bases; nucleotides outside the gene matches: 26. CDR3 length: 20 amino acids.

This chain links TRBV28 with TRBJ1-5, with TRBD1 as a possible D gene (5 bases). CDR3 length: 12 amino acids. Trimming took off 6 bases at V and 4 bases at J, with 7 bases between the two ends. From germline, CDR1 is MDHEN and CDR2 SYDVKM. CDR3 region: CASRGGNQPQHF. CDR3 nucleotides: TGTGCCAGCAGGGGGGGAAATCAGCCCCAGCATTTT.

This clone was counted once. This chain joins TRBV27 and TRBJ2-1, with TRBD2 matching over 12 bases. Per germline, CDR1 MNHEY and CDR2 SMNVEV (reference sequence). This CDR3 has 15 amino acids. Unmatched junction bases numbered 5, after V lost 5 bases and J lost 6 bases. The CDR3 DNA sequence: TGTGCCAGCAGTCCCCTAGCGGGAGGGCCCAATGAGCAGTTCTTC. Protein: CASSPLAGGPNEQFF.

The chain uses TRBV11-3 and TRBJ2-6; TRBD1 might be the D (5 bases). This CDR3 spans 16 amino acids. Germline assignment: CDR1 SGHNT and CDR2 YENEEA. With 5 bases removed from V and 4 bases from J, the gap between germline ends came to 15 bases. The CDR3 DNA is TGTGCCAGCAGCCCAGACAGCGCGGCCGGGGCCAACGTCCTGACTTTC. Protein: CASSPDSAAGANVLTF.

The chain uses TRBV18 and TRBJ2-5, with a tentative D call TRBD1 (6 bases). Germline assignment: CDR1 KGHSH and CDR2 LQKENI. Trimming pared 6 bases from V and 3 bases from J, leaving 14 bases between. CDR3 length: 14 amino acids. CDR3 bases: TGTGCCAGCTCTCTTTCGGCAGGGGAAGAGACCCAGTACTTC. Translating it yields CASSLSAGEETQYF.

In this sample, this clone turned up a few times. CDR3 nucleotides: TGTGCCAGTAGTATAGACCTTAGGGGGGGCAGGGCTCCAACTAATGAAAAACTGTTTTTT. Amino acid sequence: CASSIDLRGGRAPTNEKLFF. V is TRBV19 and J is TRBJ1-4; possible D gene TRBD1, 6 bases. The V gene lost 0 bases and the J gene lost 0 bases, with 20 bases spanning the gap. The CDR3 consists of 20 residues. The germline CDR1 and CDR2 sequences are LNHDA and SQIVND (reference sequence).

CDR3 nucleotides: TGTGCTAGTGGGTGGACAGGGGACAATGAGCAGTTCTTC. Translated, it gives CASGWTGDNEQFF. This sequence joins TRBV12-5 and TRBJ2-1, with 9 nucleotides matching TRBD1. The CDR3 has 13 amino acids. Trimming cost V 6 bases and J 5 bases; bases outside gene matches: 2. The germline CDR1 and CDR2 sequences are LGHNT and FRNRAP.

This chain connects TRBV28 to TRBJ2-7; 13 nucleotides line up with TRBD2. The CDR3 has 15 residues. J was trimmed by 1 base and V by 5 bases; bases with no gene match: 2. Germline V gives CDR1 MDHEN, CDR2 SYDVKM. The CDR3 nucleotides are TGTGCCAGCAGTCCGGGACTAGCGGGGTCCTACGAGCAGTACTTC. Residues: CASSPGLAGSYEQYF.

The V and J genes are TRBV7-2 and TRBJ1-1; D unclear. Trimming removed 3 bases from V and 5 bases from J, with 13 bases in between. Germline CDR1 SGHTA, CDR2 FQGNSA. The CDR3 is 14 residues long. In nucleotides, the CDR3 is TGTGCCAGCAGCTTCGGGATGGTGGGTACTGAAGCTTTCTTT. The encoded protein is CASSFGMVGTEAFF.

This clone occurred a few times. CDR3 protein: CASKSGSADTQYF. CDR3 nucleotide sequence: TGTGCCAGCAAGTCAGGGTCGGCAGATACGCAGTATTTT. The chain couples TRBV6-5 to TRBJ2-3; D may be TRBD1 (5 bases). The CDR3 consists of 13 residues. V was trimmed by 7 bases and J by 4 bases, leaving 12 bases between them. The germline gives CDR1 MNHEY, CDR2 SVGAGI.

The chain recombines TRBV2 with TRBJ1-1; D unclear. This CDR3 region has 13 residues. Trimming removed 7 bases from V and 2 bases from J, with 11 bases in between. Germline V gene sequence: CDR1 SNHLY, CDR2 FYNNEI. DNA for the CDR3: TGTGCCAGCACGGCGGGGAGTAACACTGAAGCTTTCTTT. Translation: CASTAGSNTEAFF.

The gene calls are TRBV28 and TRBJ2-7; D remains unclear. V was cut by 7 bases and J by 0 bases, with 16 bases left in between. Germline V CDR1 and CDR2: MDHEN, SYDVKM. This CDR3 has 15 residues. CDR3 in DNA: TGTGCCAGCACCCCCCTCGCGGTACCCTCCTACGAGCAGTACTTC. Its translation is CASTPLAVPSYEQYF.

The chain recombines TRBV4-3 with TRBJ1-2, with D tentatively TRBD1 (6 bases). V was clipped by 1 base and J by 2 bases, with 11 bases between them. The CDR3 is 15 residues long. Germline lookup yields CDR1 LGHNA and CDR2 YSLEER. CDR3: CASSQADRSNYGYTF. The CDR3 nucleotides are TGCGCCAGCAGCCAAGCGGACAGAAGCAACTATGGCTACACCTTC.

In this sample, this clone turned up once. The genes are TRBV28 and TRBJ2-3; 13 bases agree with TRBD2. In germline, CDR1 is MDHEN, CDR2 SYDVKM. The CDR3 covers 16 residues. V shed 4 bases and J 3 bases; nucleotides not matched to a gene: 4. CDR3 nucleotide sequence: TGTGCCAGCAGTTCCCGGACTAGCGGGAGTACAGATACGCAGTATTTT. It encodes CASSSRTSGSTDTQYF.

The V gene is TRBV28, the J gene TRBJ2-3, with TRBD2 identical over 7 bases. V lost 3 bases, J lost 7 bases, and 7 bases stayed unmatched. The CDR3 is 14 residues long. Germline loops: CDR1 MDHEN, CDR2 SYDVKM. The CDR3 loop reads CASSFGGGRHTQYF. The CDR3 nucleotides are TGTGCCAGCAGTTTTGGGGGAGGGCGCCATACGCAGTATTTT.

V and J are TRBV11-2 and TRBJ2-7, with D possibly being TRBD1 (5 bases). This CDR3 comprises 14 residues. Germline assignment: CDR1 SGHAT and CDR2 FQNNGV. V shed 3 bases and J shed 2 bases, with 11 bases lying between them. CDR3 nucleotide sequence: TGTGCCAGCAGCTTGGGCAGGGCGGCCTACGAGCAGTACTTC. It codes for CASSLGRAAYEQYF.

V is TRBV27 and J is TRBJ2-1; 7 bases are shared with TRBD1. CDR1 is MNHEY and CDR2 is SMNVEV in the germline V gene (reference sequence). The CDR3 runs to 13 residues. The ends lost 5 bases at V and 7 bases at J; junction bases unmatched: 5. The CDR3 sequence: CASSTNRGNEQFF. The CDR3 nucleotides are TGTGCCAGCAGTACAAACAGGGGTAATGAGCAGTTCTTC.

The chain is built from TRBV7-3 and TRBJ1-2; 7 bases are a match to TRBD1. The V gene end was trimmed by 5 bases and the J gene end by 6 bases; junction bases not matched to a gene: 6. CDR3 size: 13 residues. CDR1 and CDR2 (germline): SGHTA, FQGTGA. Here the CDR3 reads CASSPTGLDGYTF. CDR3 bases: TGTGCCAGCAGCCCGACAGGGTTGGATGGCTACACCTTC. Full variable domain (remainder filled in from reference TRBV7-3 and TRBJ1-2): GAGVSQTPSNKVTEKGKYVELRCDPISGHTALYWYRQSLGQGPEFLIYFQGTGAADDSGLPNDRFFAVRPEGSVSTLKIQRTERGDSAVYLCASSPTGLDGYTFGSGTRLTVV.

V is TRBV25-1 and J is TRBJ2-7; D gene unclear. CDR3 length: 12 amino acids. The germline gives CDR1 MGHDK, CDR2 SYGVNS. V shed 4 bases and J shed 5 bases, with 9 bases lying between them. Here the CDR3 DNA reads TGTGCCAGCAGTGCTGGGCCCCACGAGCAGTACTTC. This encodes CASSAGPHEQYF.

V is TRBV28 and J is TRBJ2-3; 9 positions agree with TRBD1. V lost 6 bases and J lost 2; bases outside the gene matches: 9. Germline CDR1 and CDR2: MDHEN and SYDVKM. This CDR3 region has 16 residues. This CDR3 reads CASSPPGQGLTDTQYF. CDR3 nucleotides: TGTGCCAGCAGCCCGCCGGGACAGGGCCTCACAGATACGCAGTATTTT.

This clone was picked up a small number of times. The gene calls are TRBV28 and TRBJ2-5; TRBD2 might be the D (5 bases). The CDR3 consists of 15 residues. Germline CDR1 MDHEN, CDR2 SYDVKM. Trimming cost V 7 bases and J 4 bases, with 19 bases left between them. The CDR3: CASTLWENGRETQYF. In DNA form, the CDR3 reads TGTGCCAGCACCCTTTGGGAGAATGGGAGAGAGACCCAGTACTTC.

The V and J genes are TRBV7-9 and TRBJ2-5; D is ambiguous. V was clipped by 1 base and J by 4 bases, with 7 bases between them. The CDR3 covers 13 residues. The germline gives CDR1 SEHNR, CDR2 FQNEAQ (reference sequence). The DNA for the CDR3 is TGTGCCAGCAGCTTAGACAGTAGAGAGACCCAGTACTTC. Translation: CASSLDSRETQYF.

The J gene is TRBJ2-2, the V gene TRBV6-5; D is unclear. The V gene's germline CDR1 is MNHEY and CDR2 SVGAGI. This CDR3 contains 15 residues. V was clipped by 4 bases and J by 4 bases, with 13 bases between them. The CDR3 DNA reads as TGTGCCAGCAGTTTGAAACTTCGCGGCACCGGGGAGCTGTTTTTT. This codes for CASSLKLRGTGELFF.

Here the CDR3 DNA reads TGCAGCGTCGGACTGTATTCCTCCTACAATGAGCAGTTCTTC. Its protein is CSVGLYSSYNEQFF. The chain employs TRBV29-1 and TRBJ2-1; tentatively, D is TRBD2 (5 bases). This CDR3 is 14 amino acids long. CDR1 and CDR2 (germline): SQVTM, ANQGSEA. V gave up 6 bases and J gave up 0 bases, with 12 bases separating them.

This clone turned up a few times. The CDR3 is CASGLGGGTEAFF. CDR3 nucleotide sequence: TGTGCCAGCGGACTCGGGGGGGGCACTGAAGCTTTCTTT. This sequence joins TRBV6-5 and TRBJ1-1, with D possibly being TRBD1 (5 bases). Germline-derived CDR1 and CDR2 are MNHEY and SVGAGI. V was trimmed by 8 bases and J by 4 bases, leaving 14 bases between them. The CDR3 sequence is 13 residues long.

Concerning this clone: This specimen includes other DNA sequences encoding the same CDR3. The chain combines TRBV28 with TRBJ2-7, with a possible D match to TRBD1 (5 bases). Germline lookup yields CDR1 MDHEN and CDR2 SYDVKM. Trimming took 3 bases from V and 4 from J, leaving 7 bases between them. The CDR3 has 12 residues. Here the CDR3 reads CASSFPGYEQYF. CDR3 DNA: TGTGCCAGCAGTTTTCCAGGGTACGAGCAGTACTTC.

This clone was detected only once. This chain connects TRBV5-1 to TRBJ1-4, with a possible D match to TRBD1 (5 bases). Trimming removed 0 bases from V and 8 bases from J, with 23 bases in between. There are 18 residues in the CDR3. Germline V gene data show CDR1 as SGHRS and CDR2 as YFSETQ. The CDR3 DNA reads as TGCGCCAGCAGCTTGGCCGGGCAGGGAAGCTCGGTTGGGGAAAAACTGTTTTTT. The encoded protein is CASSLAGQGSSVGEKLFF.

The chain recombines TRBV4-1 with TRBJ2-7; TRBD1 aligns across 11 bases. The germline V gene encodes CDR1 MGHRA and CDR2 YSYEKL. The CDR3 contains 14 residues. Trimming took 4 bases from V and 7 from J; bases not matched to a gene: 6. CDR3 sequence (DNA): TGCGCCAGCAGCCGGACAGGGGGCAATCGAGAGCAGTACTTC. This sequence encodes CASSRTGGNREQYF.

The V gene is TRBV30, the J gene TRBJ2-1; D remains ambiguous. Trimming removed 2 bases at V and 0 bases at J, with 5 bases between. The CDR3 is made up of 13 amino acids. The germline CDR1 and CDR2 sequences are GTSNPN and SVGIG (reference sequence). The CDR3 sequence: CAWSRSSYNEQFF. The CDR3 nucleotides are TGTGCCTGGAGTCGTAGCTCCTACAATGAGCAGTTCTTC.

The CDR3 protein is CASRDRDRASYEQYF. The DNA of the CDR3 is TGTGCCAGTAGGGACCGGGACAGGGCATCCTACGAGCAGTACTTC. The V and J genes are TRBV19 and TRBJ2-7, with 9 bases identical to TRBD1. The CDR3 consists of 15 residues. Germline-derived CDR1 and CDR2 are LNHDA and SQIVND (reference sequence). Trimming took 6 bases from V and 1 from J; bases not matched to a gene: 7.